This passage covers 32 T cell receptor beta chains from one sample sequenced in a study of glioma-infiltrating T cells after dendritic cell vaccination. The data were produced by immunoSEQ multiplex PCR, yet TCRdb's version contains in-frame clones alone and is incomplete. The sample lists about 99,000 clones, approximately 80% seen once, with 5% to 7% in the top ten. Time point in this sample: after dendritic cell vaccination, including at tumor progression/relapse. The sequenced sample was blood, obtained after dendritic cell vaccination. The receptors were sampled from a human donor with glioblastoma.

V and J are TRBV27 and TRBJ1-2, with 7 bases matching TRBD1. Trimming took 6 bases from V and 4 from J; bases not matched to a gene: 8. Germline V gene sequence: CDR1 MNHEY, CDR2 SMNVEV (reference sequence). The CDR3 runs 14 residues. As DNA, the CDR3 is TGTGCCAGCAGGCATCCCAGGGACAGCTATGGCTACACCTTC. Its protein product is CASRHPRDSYGYTF.

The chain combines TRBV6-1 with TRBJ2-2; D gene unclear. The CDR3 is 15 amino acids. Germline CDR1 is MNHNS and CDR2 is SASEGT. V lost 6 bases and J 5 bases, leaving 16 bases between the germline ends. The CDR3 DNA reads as TGTGCCAGCAGCCCCACTCAGGTCGAGACCGGGGAGCTGTTTTTT. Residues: CASSPTQVETGELFF.

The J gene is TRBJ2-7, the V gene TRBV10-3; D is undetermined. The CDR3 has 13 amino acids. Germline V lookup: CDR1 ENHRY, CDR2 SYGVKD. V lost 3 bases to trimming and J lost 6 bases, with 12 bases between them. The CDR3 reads CAISEGGIREQYF. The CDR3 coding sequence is TGTGCCATCAGTGAAGGCGGAATTCGCGAGCAGTACTTC.

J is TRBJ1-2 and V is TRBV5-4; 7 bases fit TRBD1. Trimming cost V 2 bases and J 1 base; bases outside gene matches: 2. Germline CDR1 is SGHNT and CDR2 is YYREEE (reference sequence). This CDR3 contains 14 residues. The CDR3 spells CASSLQGFNYGYTF. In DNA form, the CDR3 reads TGTGCCAGCAGCTTACAGGGGTTTAACTATGGCTACACCTTC.

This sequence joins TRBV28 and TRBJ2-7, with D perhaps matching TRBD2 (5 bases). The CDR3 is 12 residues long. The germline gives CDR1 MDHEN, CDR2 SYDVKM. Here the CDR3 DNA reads TGTGCGGCGACTAATACCCACTACGAGCAGTACTTC. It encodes CAATNTHYEQYF.

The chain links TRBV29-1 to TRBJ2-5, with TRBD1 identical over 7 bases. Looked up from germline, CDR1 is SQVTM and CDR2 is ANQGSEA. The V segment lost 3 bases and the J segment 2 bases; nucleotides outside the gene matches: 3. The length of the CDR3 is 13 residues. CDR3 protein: CSVERGQQETQYF. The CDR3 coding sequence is TGCAGCGTTGAGAGGGGACAGCAAGAGACCCAGTACTTC.

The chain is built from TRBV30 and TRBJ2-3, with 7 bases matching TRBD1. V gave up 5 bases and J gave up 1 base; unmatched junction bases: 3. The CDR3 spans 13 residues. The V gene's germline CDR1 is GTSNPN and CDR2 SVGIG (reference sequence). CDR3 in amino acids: CAWEGTGTDTQYF. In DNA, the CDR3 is TGTGCCTGGGAAGGGACAGGCACAGATACGCAGTATTTT.

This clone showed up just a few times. CDR3 bases: TGTGCCTACGGCGGGGGTACCCTCTACAATGAGCAGTTCTTC. Protein product: CAYGGGTLYNEQFF. V is TRBV30 and J is TRBJ2-1, with 7 nucleotides matching TRBD2. The CDR3 extends over 14 amino acids. CDR1 and CDR2 (germline): GTSNPN, SVGIG (reference sequence). The J segment lost 3 bases and the V segment lost 7 bases, leaving 9 bases of the junction unmatched. The full variable domain, its missing parts supplied by reference TRBV30 and TRBJ2-1, is SQTIHQWPATLVQPVGSPLSLECTVEGTSNPNLYWYRQAAGRGLQLLFYSVGIGQISSEVPQNLSASRPQDRQFILSSKKLLLSDSGFYLCAYGGGTLYNEQFFGPGTRLTVL.

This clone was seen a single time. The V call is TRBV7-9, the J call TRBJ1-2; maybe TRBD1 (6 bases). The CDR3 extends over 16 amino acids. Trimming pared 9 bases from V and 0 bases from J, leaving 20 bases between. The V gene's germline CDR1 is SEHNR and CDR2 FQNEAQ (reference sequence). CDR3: CASESLGGLSNYGYTF. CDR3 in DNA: TGTGCCAGTGAATCGCTGGGGGGGCTCTCTAACTATGGCTACACCTTC.

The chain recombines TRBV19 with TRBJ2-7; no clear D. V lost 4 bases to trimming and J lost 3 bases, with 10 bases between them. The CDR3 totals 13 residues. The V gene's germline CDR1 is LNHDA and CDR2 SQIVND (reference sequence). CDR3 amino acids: CASSSGSRYEQYF. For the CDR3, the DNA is TGTGCCAGTAGTAGCGGCAGTCGCTACGAGCAGTACTTC.

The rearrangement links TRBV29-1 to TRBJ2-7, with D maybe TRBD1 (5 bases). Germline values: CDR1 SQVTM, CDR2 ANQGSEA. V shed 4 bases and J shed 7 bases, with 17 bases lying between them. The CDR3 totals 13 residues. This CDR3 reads CSVGQGRVREQYF. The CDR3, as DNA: TGCAGCGTTGGGCAGGGTAGGGTTCGGGAGCAGTACTTC.

Written as DNA, the CDR3 is TGTGCCAGCAGCTTGGCAGGGGCGCATGGCTACACCTTC. Translating gives CASSLAGAHGYTF. The chain links TRBV5-6 to TRBJ1-2; D perhaps matches TRBD1 (6 bases). Germline-derived CDR1 and CDR2 are SGHDT and YYEEEE. The CDR3 covers 13 residues. Trimming removed 0 bases from V and 6 bases from J, with 9 bases in between.

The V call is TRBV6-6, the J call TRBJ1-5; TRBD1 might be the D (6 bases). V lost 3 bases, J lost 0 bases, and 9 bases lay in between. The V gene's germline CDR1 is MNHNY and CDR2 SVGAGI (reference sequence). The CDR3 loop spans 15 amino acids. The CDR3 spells CASSYDRRSNQPQHF. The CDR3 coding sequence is TGTGCCAGCAGTTATGACAGGCGTAGCAATCAGCCCCAGCATTTT.

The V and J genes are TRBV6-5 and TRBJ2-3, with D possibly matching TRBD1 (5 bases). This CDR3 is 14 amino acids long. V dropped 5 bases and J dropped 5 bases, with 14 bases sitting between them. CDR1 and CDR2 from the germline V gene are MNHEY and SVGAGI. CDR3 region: CASSRREGVDTQYF. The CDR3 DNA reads TGTGCCAGCAGTCGAAGGGAAGGGGTAGATACGCAGTATTTT.

The CDR3 spells CACSRGPGNTIYF. DNA for the CDR3: TGTGCCTGCTCCAGAGGCCCTGGAAACACCATATATTTT. This chain connects TRBV30 to TRBJ1-3; D uncertain. The V and J ends lost 6 bases and 2 bases respectively, with 11 bases between them. This CDR3 is built from 13 residues. Germline V lookup: CDR1 GTSNPN, CDR2 SVGIG (reference sequence). Complete variable domain (other parts from reference TRBV30 and TRBJ1-3): SQTIHQWPATLVQPVGSPLSLECTVEGTSNPNLYWYRQAAGRGLQLLFYSVGIGQISSEVPQNLSASRPQDRQFILSSKKLLLSDSGFYLCACSRGPGNTIYFGEGSWLTVV.

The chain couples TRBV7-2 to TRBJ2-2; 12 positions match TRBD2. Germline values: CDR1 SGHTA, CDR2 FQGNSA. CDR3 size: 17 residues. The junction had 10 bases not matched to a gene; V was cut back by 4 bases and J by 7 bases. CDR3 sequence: CASSSLAGGTLVGELFF. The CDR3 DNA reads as TGTGCCAGCAGCTCCCTAGCGGGGGGGACTCTGGTCGGGGAGCTGTTTTTT.

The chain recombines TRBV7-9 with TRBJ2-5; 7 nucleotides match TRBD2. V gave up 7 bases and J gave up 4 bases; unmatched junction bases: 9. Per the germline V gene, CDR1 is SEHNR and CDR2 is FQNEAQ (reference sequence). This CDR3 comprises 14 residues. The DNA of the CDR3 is TGTGCCAGCAATGGCGGGGGACGAAGAGAGACCCAGTACTTC. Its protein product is CASNGGGRRETQYF.

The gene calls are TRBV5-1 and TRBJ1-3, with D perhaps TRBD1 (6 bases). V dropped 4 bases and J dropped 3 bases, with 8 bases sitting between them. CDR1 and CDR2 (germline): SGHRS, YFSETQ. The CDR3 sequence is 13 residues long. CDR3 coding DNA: TGCGCCAGCAGCCAGGGGTTTGGAAACACCATATATTTT. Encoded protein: CASSQGFGNTIYF. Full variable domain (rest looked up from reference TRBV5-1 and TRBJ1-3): KAGVTQTPRYLIKTRGQQVTLSCSPISGHRSVSWYQQTPGQGLQFLFEYFSETQRNKGNFPGRFSGRQFSNSRSEMNVSTLELGDSALYLCASSQGFGNTIYFGEGSWLTVV.

CDR3 bases: TGTGCCAGTAGTATAGGGGCCTGGGGCCGTCAGCCCCAGCATTTT. This translates into CASSIGAWGRQPQHF. This sequence joins TRBV19 and TRBJ1-5; D is perhaps TRBD1 (5 bases). V was shortened by 1 base and J by 6 bases, with 13 bases between the two germline ends. Germline V gives CDR1 LNHDA, CDR2 SQIVND (reference sequence). This CDR3 is built from 15 residues.

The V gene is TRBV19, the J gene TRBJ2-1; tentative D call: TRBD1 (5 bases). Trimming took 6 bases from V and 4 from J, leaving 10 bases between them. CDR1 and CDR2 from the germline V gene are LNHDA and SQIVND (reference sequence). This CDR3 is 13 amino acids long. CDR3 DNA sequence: TGTGCCAGTAGCAGGGATATGTACAATGAGCAGTTCTTC. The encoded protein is CASSRDMYNEQFF.

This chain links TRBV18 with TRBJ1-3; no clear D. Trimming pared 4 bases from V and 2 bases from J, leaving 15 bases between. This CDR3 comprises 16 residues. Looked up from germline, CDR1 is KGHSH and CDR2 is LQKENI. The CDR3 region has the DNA TGTGCCAGCTCACTTACGGCGGGCTCGACTGGAAACACCATATATTTT. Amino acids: CASSLTAGSTGNTIYF.

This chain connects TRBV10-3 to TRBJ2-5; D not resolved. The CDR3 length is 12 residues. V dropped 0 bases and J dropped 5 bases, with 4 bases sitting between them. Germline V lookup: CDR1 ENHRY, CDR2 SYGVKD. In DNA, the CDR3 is TGTGCCATCAGTGAGTCATCGGAGACCCAGTACTTC. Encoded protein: CAISESSETQYF.

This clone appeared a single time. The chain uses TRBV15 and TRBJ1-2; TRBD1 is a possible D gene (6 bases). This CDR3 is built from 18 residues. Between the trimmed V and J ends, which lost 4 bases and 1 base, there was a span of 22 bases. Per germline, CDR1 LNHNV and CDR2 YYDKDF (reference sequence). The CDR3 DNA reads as TGTGCCACCAGCACCTCCAGGACAGTGGCTCTCTATAACTATGGCTACACCTTC. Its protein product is CATSTSRTVALYNYGYTF.

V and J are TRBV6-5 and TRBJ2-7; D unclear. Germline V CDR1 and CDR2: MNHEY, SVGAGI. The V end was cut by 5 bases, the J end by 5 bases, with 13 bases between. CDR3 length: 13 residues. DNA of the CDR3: TGTGCCAGCAGTCTCCGAGGAATCGACGAGCAGTACTTC. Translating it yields CASSLRGIDEQYF.

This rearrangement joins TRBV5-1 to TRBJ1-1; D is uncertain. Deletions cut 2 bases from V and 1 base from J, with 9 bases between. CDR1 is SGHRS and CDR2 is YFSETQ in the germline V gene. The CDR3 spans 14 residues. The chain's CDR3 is CASSFGLENTEAFF. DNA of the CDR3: TGCGCCAGCAGCTTCGGACTCGAGAACACTGAAGCTTTCTTT.

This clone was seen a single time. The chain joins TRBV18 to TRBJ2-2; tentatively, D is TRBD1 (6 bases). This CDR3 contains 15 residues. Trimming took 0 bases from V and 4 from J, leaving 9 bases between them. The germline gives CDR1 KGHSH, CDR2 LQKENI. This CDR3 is CASSPPNRATGELFF. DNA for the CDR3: TGTGCCAGCTCACCACCGAACAGGGCCACCGGGGAGCTGTTTTTT.

The DNA for the CDR3 is TGTGCCAGCAAGCGCGGAGCGGGAAACACAGATACGCAGTATTTT. This translates into CASKRGAGNTDTQYF. The chain carries TRBV6-1 and TRBJ2-3, with TRBD2 matching 7 bases. Germline V gene sequence: CDR1 MNHNS, CDR2 SASEGT. V gave up 7 bases and J gave up 2 bases; unmatched junction bases: 9. The CDR3 runs to 15 residues.

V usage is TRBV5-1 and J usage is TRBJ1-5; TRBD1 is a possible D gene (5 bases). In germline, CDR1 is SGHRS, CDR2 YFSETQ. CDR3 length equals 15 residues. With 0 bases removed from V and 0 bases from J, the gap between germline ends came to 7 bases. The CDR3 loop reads CASSLEGASNQPQHF. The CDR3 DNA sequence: TGCGCCAGCAGCTTGGAAGGGGCTAGCAATCAGCCCCAGCATTTT.

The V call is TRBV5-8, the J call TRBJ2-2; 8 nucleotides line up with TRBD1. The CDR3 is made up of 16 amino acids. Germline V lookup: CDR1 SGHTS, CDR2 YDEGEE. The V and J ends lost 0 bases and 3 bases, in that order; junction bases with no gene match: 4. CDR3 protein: CASSLGTGFDTGELFF. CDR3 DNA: TGTGCCAGCAGCTTGGGGACAGGGTTTGACACCGGGGAGCTGTTTTTT.

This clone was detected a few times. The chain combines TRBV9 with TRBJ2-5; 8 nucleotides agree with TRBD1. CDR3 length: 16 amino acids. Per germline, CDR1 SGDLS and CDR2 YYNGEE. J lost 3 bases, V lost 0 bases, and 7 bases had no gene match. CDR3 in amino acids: CASSVGGRGQEETQYF. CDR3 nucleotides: TGTGCCAGCAGCGTAGGAGGTCGGGGACAGGAAGAGACCCAGTACTTC.

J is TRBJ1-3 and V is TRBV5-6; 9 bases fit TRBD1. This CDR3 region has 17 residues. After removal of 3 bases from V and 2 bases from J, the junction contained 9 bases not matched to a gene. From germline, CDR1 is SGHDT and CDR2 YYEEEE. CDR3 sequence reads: CASSSGTGKGAGNTIYF. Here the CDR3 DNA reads TGTGCCAGCAGCTCCGGGACAGGGAAGGGGGCTGGAAACACCATATATTTT.

CDR3 in amino acids: CASSLSGVVNEQYF. CDR3 nucleotide sequence: TGTGCCAGCAGCTTATCGGGGGTGGTGAACGAGCAGTACTTC. The chain employs TRBV7-3 and TRBJ2-7; D might be TRBD2 (6 bases). The CDR3 consists of 14 residues. V shed 2 bases and J shed 5 bases, with 13 bases lying between them. Germline CDR1 reads SGHTA; CDR2 reads FQGTGA.